This T cell receptor beta chain was obtained from a study of T cells after yellow fever vaccination. Background on the study: Some fractions had low cell numbers, and these were prepared with SMART-Seq v4 Ultra Low Input. Study results and caveats: Clonotype sharing between CD4 and CD8 compartments was small. FACS-sorted repertoires might harbor abundant contaminating clonotypes from the bulk population.

Trimming pared 6 bases from V and 2 bases from J, leaving 24 bases between. CDR1 SGHAT and CDR2 FQNNGV come from the germline V gene. The CDR3 sequence is 18 residues long. Conversion of TCR transcripts into cDNA relied on 5'RACE template switching, which added a universal primer site and UMIs. TCRdb processed the 5' RACE reads anew with MiXCR; each CDR3 protein has one entry. The sample gives 300,000 or so distinct CDR3 sequences, 7% to 10% of which show up once; around 17% is in the top ten. This clonotype was picked up many times. Its antigen remains unknown. The rearrangement uses TRBV11-2 and TRBJ2-3; D possibly matches TRBD1 or TRBD2 (5 bases each). This clonotype was sampled from a man between 18 and 29 years old who received the YFV17D yellow fever vaccine. The sequences come from PBMCs, collected roughly 45 days after the first yellow fever vaccination. CDR3 nucleotide sequence: TGTGCCAGCAGGCTGGGGGAATTGGGTCTTATCATCACAGATACGCAGTATTTT. Protein: CASRLGELGLIITDTQYF.